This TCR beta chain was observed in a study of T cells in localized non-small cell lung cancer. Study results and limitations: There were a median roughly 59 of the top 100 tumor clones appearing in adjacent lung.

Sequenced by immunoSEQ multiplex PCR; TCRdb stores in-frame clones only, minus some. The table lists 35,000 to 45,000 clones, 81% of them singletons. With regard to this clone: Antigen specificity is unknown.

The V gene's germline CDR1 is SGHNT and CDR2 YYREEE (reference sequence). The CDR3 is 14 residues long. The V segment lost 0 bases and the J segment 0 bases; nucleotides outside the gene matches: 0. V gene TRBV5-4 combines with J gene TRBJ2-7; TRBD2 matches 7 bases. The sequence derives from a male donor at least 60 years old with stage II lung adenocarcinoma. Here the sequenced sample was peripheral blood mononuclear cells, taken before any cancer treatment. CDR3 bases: TGTGCCAGCAGCTTGGGCGGGAGCTCCTACGAGCAGTACTTC. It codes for CASSLGGSSYEQYF.